This TCR beta chain was found in a study of T-cell memory formation after mild COVID-19. Study findings and constraints: Clones that got smaller from day 15 to 85 had even CD4/CD8, while clones growing later tipped toward CD4+. Some clones that responded turned up in pre-infection memory, which suggests that cross-reactive memory joined in.

CDR1 and CDR2 from the germline V gene are SGHVS and FQNEAQ. The CDR3 totals 15 residues. Losses at the gene ends were 2 bases for V and 3 bases for J; bases not matched to a gene: 3. Details on this clonotype: Its target is not known.

The authors produced TCR alpha and TCR beta cDNA libraries with sample barcodes and UMIs by 5'RACE using constant-segment primers. TCRdb re-analysed the 5' RACE reads in MiXCR, keeping a single row per CDR3 protein. The table shows 500,000 to 650,000 distinct CDR3 sequences, with roughly 21% occurring only once. This receptor was taken from an adult woman who had mild COVID-19 (a few samples of this study predate the infection). Cell type and time point are not known. The sample comprised PBMCs or a T cell subset sorted from them (not recorded which). The rearrangement joins TRBV7-8 to TRBJ2-5, with 10 nucleotides matching TRBD2. Written as DNA, the CDR3 is TGTGCCAGCAGCTTACTAGCGGGAGTTAAAGAGACCCAGTACTTC. This translates into CASSLLAGVKETQYF.